This is a list of T cell receptor beta chains from one sample in a study of blood T cell repertoires in COVID-19. Profiled with immunoSEQ multiplex PCR; TCRdb holds only in-frame clones, not every one. This table holds a few hundred thousand clones, approximately 86% found once. Sequenced material: peripheral blood. These TCRs come from a woman aged 50 to 65 with COVID-19, enrolled during active disease. Each CDR3 is given with its conserved first and last residue. Each record gives: V gene, clone size, J gene, CDR3 length, D gene, CDR3 protein, CDR3 DNA. D genes are given only for firm matches. Where a row states a size, it is once, few, many or the class of an expanded clone; other rows omit it.

v_gene: TRBV6-2/TRBV6-3; abundance: .; j_gene: TRBJ2-1; len: 14; d_gene: .; CDR3aa: CASSLLKSYNEQFF; CDR3nt: TGTGCCAGCAGCCTGTTAAAATCTTACAATGAGCAGTTCTTC
v_gene: TRBV19; abundance: .; j_gene: TRBJ1-2; len: 13; d_gene: .; CDR3aa: CASELAGNYGYTF; CDR3nt: TGTGCCAGTGAACTCGCAGGAAACTATGGCTACACCTTC
v_gene: TRBV5-1; abundance: .; j_gene: TRBJ2-1; len: 16; d_gene: .; CDR3aa: CASSLEPLSSYNEQFF; CDR3nt: TGCGCCAGCAGCTTGGAACCCCTGAGCTCCTACAATGAGCAGTTCTTC
v_gene: TRBV19; abundance: .; j_gene: TRBJ2-1; len: 14; d_gene: TRBD2; CDR3aa: CASSSSGGHNEQFF; CDR3nt: TGTGCCAGTAGTAGTAGCGGGGGGCACAATGAGCAGTTCTTC
v_gene: TRBV5-6; abundance: .; j_gene: TRBJ2-7; len: 15; d_gene: TRBD1; CDR3aa: CASSEDRESSYGQYF; CDR3nt: TGTGCCAGCAGCGAGGACAGGGAAAGCTCCTACGGGCAGTACTTC
v_gene: TRBV5-4; abundance: .; j_gene: TRBJ1-4; len: 15; d_gene: TRBD1; CDR3aa: CASSFDRGANEKLFF; CDR3nt: TGTGCCAGCAGCTTTGACAGGGGAGCCAATGAAAAACTGTTTTTT
v_gene: TRBV6-6; abundance: .; j_gene: TRBJ2-3; len: 16; d_gene: TRBD2; CDR3aa: CASSPYPGGRTDTQYF; CDR3nt: TGTGCCAGCAGCCCCTACCCGGGGGGGCGCACAGATACGCAGTATTTT
v_gene: TRBV21-1; abundance: .; j_gene: TRBJ1-4; len: 15; d_gene: .; CDR3aa: CASSKAMGGSKKLFF; CDR3nt: TGTGCCAGCAGCAAAGCAATGGGAGGGAGCAAAAAACTGTTTTTT
v_gene: TRBV28; abundance: .; j_gene: TRBJ2-7; len: 18; d_gene: TRBD2; CDR3aa: CASSRYPGTSGGAYEQYF; CDR3nt: TGTGCCAGCAGCCGATATCCCGGGACTAGCGGGGGGGCCTACGAGCAGTACTTC
v_gene: TRBV7-6; abundance: .; j_gene: TRBJ1-4; len: 16; d_gene: .; CDR3aa: CASSLNRGVGGEKLFF; CDR3nt: TGTGCCAGCAGCTTAAACCGCGGGGTTGGAGGTGAAAAACTGTTTTTT
v_gene: TRBV7-9; abundance: .; j_gene: TRBJ1-2; len: 14; d_gene: .; CDR3aa: CASRNRDTNYGYTF; CDR3nt: TGTGCCAGCAGGAACCGGGACACCAACTATGGCTACACCTTC
v_gene: TRBV19; abundance: .; j_gene: TRBJ1-2; len: 15; d_gene: TRBD1; CDR3aa: CASHDPGQGNYGYTF; CDR3nt: TGTGCCAGTCATGATCCGGGACAGGGAAACTATGGCTACACCTTC
v_gene: TRBV5-4; abundance: .; j_gene: TRBJ2-7; len: 17; d_gene: TRBD2; CDR3aa: CASSSRPPGLAIGEQYF; CDR3nt: TGTGCCAGCAGCTCTCGCCCCCCGGGACTAGCGATCGGGGAGCAGTACTTC
v_gene: TRBV27; abundance: .; j_gene: TRBJ2-1; len: 16; d_gene: .; CDR3aa: CASSLYAGALYNEQFF; CDR3nt: TGTGCCAGCAGTTTATACGCAGGCGCCTTATACAATGAGCAGTTCTTC
v_gene: TRBV19; abundance: once; j_gene: TRBJ1-3; len: 14; d_gene: .; CDR3aa: CASSVRGSGNTIYF; CDR3nt: TGTGCCAGTAGTGTAAGGGGATCTGGAAACACCATATATTTT
v_gene: TRBV30; abundance: .; j_gene: TRBJ2-2; len: 13; d_gene: .; CDR3aa: CAWRGRVIGELFF; CDR3nt: TGTGCCTGGAGGGGCAGGGTGATCGGGGAGCTGTTTTTT
v_gene: TRBV12-3/TRBV12-4; abundance: .; j_gene: TRBJ2-3; len: 13; d_gene: .; CDR3aa: CASRPTNSDTQYF; CDR3nt: TGTGCCAGCAGGCCGACTAACTCAGATACGCAGTATTTT
v_gene: TRBV27; abundance: .; j_gene: TRBJ2-5; len: 15; d_gene: TRBD1; CDR3aa: CASSSPGQGLETQYF; CDR3nt: TGTGCCAGCAGTTCACCGGGACAGGGCCTAGAGACCCAGTACTTC
v_gene: TRBV18; abundance: .; j_gene: TRBJ2-2; len: 17; d_gene: .; CDR3aa: CASSPPTALANTGELFF; CDR3nt: TGTGCCAGCTCACCACCGACAGCTCTAGCGAACACCGGGGAGCTGTTTTTT
v_gene: TRBV30; abundance: .; j_gene: TRBJ1-1; len: 14; d_gene: .; CDR3aa: CAWSVAGAVTEAFF; CDR3nt: TGTGCCTGGAGTGTGGCGGGGGCGGTCACTGAAGCTTTCTTT